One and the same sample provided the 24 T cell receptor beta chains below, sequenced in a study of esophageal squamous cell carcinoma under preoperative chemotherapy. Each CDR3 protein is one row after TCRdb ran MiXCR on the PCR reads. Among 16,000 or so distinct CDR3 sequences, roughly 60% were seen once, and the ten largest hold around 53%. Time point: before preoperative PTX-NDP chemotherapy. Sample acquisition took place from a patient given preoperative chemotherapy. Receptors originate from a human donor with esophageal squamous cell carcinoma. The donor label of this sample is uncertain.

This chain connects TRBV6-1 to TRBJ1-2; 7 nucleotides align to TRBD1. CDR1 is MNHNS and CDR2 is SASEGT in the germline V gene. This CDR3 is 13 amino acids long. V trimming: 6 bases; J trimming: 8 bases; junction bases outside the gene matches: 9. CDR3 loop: CASRKRQGGGYTF. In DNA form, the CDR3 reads TGTGCCAGCAGAAAAAGACAGGGTGGCGGCTACACCTTC.

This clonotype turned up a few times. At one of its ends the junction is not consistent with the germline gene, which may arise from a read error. The CDR3 coding sequence is TGTGCTAGCAGCTTATCGCCCGCCGCCTACAATGAGCAGTACTTC. Translated, it gives CASSLSPAAYNEQYF. V is TRBV7-7 and J is TRBJ2-5; D gene uncertain. Per the germline V gene, CDR1 is SSHAT and CDR2 is FNYEAQ (reference sequence). The CDR3 runs 15 residues.

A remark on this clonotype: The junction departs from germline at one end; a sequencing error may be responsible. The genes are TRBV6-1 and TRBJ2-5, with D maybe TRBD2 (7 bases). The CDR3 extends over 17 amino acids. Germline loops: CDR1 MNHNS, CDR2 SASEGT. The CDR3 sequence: CVSSALVAGASYNEQYF. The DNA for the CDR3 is TGTGTCAGCAGCGCACTCGTTGCGGGGGCTTCCTACAATGAGCAGTACTTC.

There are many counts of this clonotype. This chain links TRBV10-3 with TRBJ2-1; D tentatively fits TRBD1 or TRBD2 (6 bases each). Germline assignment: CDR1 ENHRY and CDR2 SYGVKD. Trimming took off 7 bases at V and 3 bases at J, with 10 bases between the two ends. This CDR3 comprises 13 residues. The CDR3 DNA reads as TGTGCCATCAATCGGGGGCTCTACAATGAGCAGTTCTTC. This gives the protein CAINRGLYNEQFF.

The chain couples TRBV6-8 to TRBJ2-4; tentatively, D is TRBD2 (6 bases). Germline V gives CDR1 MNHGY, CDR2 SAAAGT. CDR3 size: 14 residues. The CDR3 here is CGGAGLWAKNTQYF. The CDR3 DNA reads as TGTGGCGGCGCGGGGCTGTGGGCCAAAAATACTCAGTACTTC.

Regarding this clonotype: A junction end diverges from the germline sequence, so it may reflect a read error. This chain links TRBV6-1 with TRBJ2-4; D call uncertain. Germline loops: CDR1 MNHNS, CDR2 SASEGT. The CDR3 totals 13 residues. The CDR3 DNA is TGTGCCAGCGGGTGGGGTAGAAAAAACATCCAGTACTTC. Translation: CASGWGRKNIQYF.

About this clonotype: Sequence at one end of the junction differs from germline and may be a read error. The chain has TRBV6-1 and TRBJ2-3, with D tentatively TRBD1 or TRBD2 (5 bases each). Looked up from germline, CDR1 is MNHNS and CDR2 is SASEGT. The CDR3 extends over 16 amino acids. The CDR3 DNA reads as TGTGCCAGCAGTGAAGGGATGCAGGGAGCCACAGATACGCAGTATTTC. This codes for CASSEGMQGATDTQYF.

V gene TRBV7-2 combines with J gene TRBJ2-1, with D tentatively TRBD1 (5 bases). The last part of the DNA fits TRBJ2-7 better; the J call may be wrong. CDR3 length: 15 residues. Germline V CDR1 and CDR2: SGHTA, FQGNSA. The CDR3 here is CASSFAYPQGNEQYF. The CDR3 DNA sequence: TGTGCCAGCAGCTTTGCATACCCGCAGGGCAATGAGCAGTACTTC.

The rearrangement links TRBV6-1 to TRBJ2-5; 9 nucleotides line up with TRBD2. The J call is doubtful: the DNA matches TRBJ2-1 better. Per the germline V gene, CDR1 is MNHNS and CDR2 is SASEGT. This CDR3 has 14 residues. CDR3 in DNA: TGTGCCAGCAGTGAGCGCGGGGGGGAAGAGACCCAGTTCTTC. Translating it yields CASSERGGEETQFF.

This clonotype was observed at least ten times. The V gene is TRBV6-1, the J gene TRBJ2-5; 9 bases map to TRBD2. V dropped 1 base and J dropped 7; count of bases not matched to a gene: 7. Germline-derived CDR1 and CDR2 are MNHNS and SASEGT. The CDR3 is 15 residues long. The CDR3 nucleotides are TGTGCCAGCAGTGAAGGGCGCGCGGGAGGGCCGACCCAGTACTTC. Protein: CASSEGRAGGPTQYF.

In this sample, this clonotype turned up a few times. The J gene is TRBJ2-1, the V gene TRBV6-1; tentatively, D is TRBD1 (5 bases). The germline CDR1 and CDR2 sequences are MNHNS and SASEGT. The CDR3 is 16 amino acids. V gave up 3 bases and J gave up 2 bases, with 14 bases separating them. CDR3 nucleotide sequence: TGTGCCAGCAGTGAGACAGCCCGTCCTCCCTACAATGAGCAGTTCTTC. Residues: CASSETARPPYNEQFF.

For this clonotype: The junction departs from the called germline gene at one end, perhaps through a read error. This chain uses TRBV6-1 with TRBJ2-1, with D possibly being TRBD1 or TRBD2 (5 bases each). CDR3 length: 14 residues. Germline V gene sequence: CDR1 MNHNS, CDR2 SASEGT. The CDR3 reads CASSFRDGYKEQFF. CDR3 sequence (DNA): TGTGCCAGCAGCTTTCGGGACGGATACAAGGAGCAGTTCTTC.

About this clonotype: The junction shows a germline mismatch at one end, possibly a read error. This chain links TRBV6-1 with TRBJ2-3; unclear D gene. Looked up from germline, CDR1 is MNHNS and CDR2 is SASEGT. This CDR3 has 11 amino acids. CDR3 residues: CASNSGGTLNF. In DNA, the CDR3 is TGTGCCAGCAACTCCGGCGGCACGCTGAATTTC.

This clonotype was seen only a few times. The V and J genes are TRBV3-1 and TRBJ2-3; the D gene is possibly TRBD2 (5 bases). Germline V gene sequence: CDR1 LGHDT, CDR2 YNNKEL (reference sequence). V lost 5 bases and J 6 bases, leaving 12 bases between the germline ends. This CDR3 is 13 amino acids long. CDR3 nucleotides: TGTGCCAGCAGCTCCCCGTCGGGGGATACGCAGTATTTT. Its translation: CASSSPSGDTQYF.

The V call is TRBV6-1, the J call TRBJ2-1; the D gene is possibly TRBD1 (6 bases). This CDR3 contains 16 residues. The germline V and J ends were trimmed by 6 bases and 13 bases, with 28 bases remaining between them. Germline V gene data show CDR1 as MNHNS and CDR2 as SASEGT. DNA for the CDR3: TGTGCCAGCAGCCCAGCGACAGGAGAGGGAGAGGAGACCCAGTTCTTC. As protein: CASSPATGEGEETQFF.

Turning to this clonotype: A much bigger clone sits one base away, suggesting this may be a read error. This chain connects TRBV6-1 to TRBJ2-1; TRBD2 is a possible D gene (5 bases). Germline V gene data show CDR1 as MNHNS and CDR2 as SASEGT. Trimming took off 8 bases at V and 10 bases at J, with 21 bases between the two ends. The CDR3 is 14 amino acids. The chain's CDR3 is CASEVLLRVHEQFF. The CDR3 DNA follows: TGTGCCAGCGAGGTCCTGCTGAGGGTCCACGAGCAGTTCTTC.

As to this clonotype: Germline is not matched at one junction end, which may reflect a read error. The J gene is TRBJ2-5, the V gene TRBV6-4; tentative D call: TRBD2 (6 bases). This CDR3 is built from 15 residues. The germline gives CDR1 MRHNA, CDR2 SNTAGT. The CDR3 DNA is TGTGCCAGGAGGCTTGGTGGCGGGGCCCGAGAGACGCAGTACTTC. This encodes CARRLGGGARETQYF.

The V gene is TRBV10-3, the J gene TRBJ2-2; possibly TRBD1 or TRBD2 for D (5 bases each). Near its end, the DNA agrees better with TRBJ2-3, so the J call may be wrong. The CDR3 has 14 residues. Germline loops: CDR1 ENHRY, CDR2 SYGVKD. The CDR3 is CAGIQGVNTGAQYF. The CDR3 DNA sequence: TGTGCGGGCATCCAGGGTGTGAACACCGGGGCGCAGTATTTT.

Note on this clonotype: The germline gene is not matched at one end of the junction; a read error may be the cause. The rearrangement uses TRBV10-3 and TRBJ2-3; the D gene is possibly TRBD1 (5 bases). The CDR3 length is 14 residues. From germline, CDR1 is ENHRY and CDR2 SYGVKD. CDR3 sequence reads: CAGARGRDPETQYF. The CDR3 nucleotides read TGTGCGGGCGCTAGGGGCCGTGACCCAGAGACGCAGTATTTC.

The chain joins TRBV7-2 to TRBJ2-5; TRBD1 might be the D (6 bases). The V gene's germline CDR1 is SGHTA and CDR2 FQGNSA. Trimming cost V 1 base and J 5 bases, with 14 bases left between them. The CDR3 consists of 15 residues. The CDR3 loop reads CASSLGGHQGETQYF. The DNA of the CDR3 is TGTGCCAGCAGCTTAGGGGGACATCAAGGGGAGACCCAGTACTTC. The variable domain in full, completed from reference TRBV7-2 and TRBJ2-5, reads GAGVSQSPSNKVTEKGKDVELRCDPISGHTALYWYRQSLGQGLEFLIYFQGNSAPDKSGLPSDRFSAERTGGSVSTLTIQRTQQEDSAVYLCASSLGGHQGETQYFGPGTRLLVL.

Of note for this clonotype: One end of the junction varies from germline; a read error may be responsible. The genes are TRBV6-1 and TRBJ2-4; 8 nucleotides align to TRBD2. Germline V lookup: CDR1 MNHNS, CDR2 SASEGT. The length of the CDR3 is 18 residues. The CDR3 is CASSEAPGRGVAKNTQYF. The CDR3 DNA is TGTGCCAGCAGTGAAGCGCCCGGGAGGGGCGTGGCCAAAAACACGCAGTATTTC.

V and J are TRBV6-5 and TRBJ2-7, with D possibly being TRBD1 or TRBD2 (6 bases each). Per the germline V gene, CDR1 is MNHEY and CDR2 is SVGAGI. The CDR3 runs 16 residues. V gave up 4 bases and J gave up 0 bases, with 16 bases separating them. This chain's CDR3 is CASSSRRGEDSYEQYF. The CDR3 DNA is TGTGCCAGCAGTTCCCGTAGGGGGGAGGACTCCTACGAGCAGTACTTC.

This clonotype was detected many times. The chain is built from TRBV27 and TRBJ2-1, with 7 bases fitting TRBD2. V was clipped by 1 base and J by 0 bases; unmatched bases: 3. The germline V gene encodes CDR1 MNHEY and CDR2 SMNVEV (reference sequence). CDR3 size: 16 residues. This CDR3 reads CASSLFAGVSYNEQFF. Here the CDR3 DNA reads TGTGCCAGCAGTTTATTCGCGGGAGTCTCCTACAATGAGCAGTTCTTC.

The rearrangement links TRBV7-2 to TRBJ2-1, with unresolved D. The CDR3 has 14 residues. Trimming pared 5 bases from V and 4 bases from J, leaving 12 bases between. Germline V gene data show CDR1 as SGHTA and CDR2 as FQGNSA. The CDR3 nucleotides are TGTGCCAGCAGCCCCGATGAGAGTTACAATGAGCAGTTCTTC. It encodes CASSPDESYNEQFF.